These 10 T cell receptor beta chains came from one sample sequenced in a study of blood T cells in healthy people across ages. The use of a sample-barcoded 5' primer and a J-beta primer mix characterized a second PCR of about 6 to 12 cycles. TCRdb independently ran MiXCR on the 5' RACE reads; one entry per CDR3 protein. The sample contains roughly 800,000 distinct CDR3 sequences, more than 45% of which appear only once. What was sequenced was blood. All receptors come from a man under 40 in good health.

The chain uses TRBV7-9 and TRBJ2-3; D is ambiguous. Between the trimmed V and J ends, which lost 0 bases and 6 bases, there was a span of 7 bases. Looked up from germline, CDR1 is SEHNR and CDR2 is FQNEAQ (reference sequence). The CDR3 runs 13 residues. CDR3 residues: CASSLAISDTQYF. The CDR3 bases are TGTGCCAGCAGCTTAGCAATATCGGATACGCAGTATTTT.

V usage is TRBV10-2 and J usage is TRBJ2-3; TRBD1 matches at 8 bases. V shed 6 bases, J shed 1 base, and the junction held 3 bases outside the gene matches. This CDR3 region has 14 residues. The germline V gene encodes CDR1 WSHSY and CDR2 SAAADI. The CDR3 loop reads CASSETGGTDTQYF. Here the CDR3 DNA reads TGCGCCAGCAGCGAGACAGGGGGCACAGATACGCAGTATTTT.

Written as DNA, the CDR3 is TGCAGTGCTAAGTTCGGGGGAGACGGCTACAATGAGCAGTTCTTC. Protein product: CSAKFGGDGYNEQFF. The J gene is TRBJ2-1, the V gene TRBV20-1; tentatively, D is TRBD2 (6 bases). The V end lost 4 bases, the J end lost 3 bases, and 16 bases lay between the germline ends. Germline V gives CDR1 DFQATT, CDR2 SNEGSKA (reference sequence). The CDR3 loop spans 15 amino acids.

A word on this clonotype: A much bigger clone sits one base away, suggesting this may be a read error. CDR3 sequence reads: CASSQDQESSSDEQYF. CDR3 bases: TGTGCCAGCAGCCAAGATCAGGAATCCAGCTCCGACGAGCAGTACTTC. V and J are TRBV4-2 and TRBJ2-5; D gene ambiguous. The J call may be in error: the DNA end matches TRBJ2-7 better. Per germline, CDR1 LGHNA and CDR2 YNFKEQ. The CDR3 sequence is 16 residues long.

The count of this clonotype is one. This chain uses TRBV11-2 with TRBJ2-1; 8 nucleotides agree with TRBD1. The CDR3 is made up of 16 amino acids. The J segment lost 4 bases and the V segment lost 0 bases, leaving 5 bases of the junction unmatched. Per the germline V gene, CDR1 is SGHAT and CDR2 is FQNNGV. This CDR3 is CASSLDRGQGYNEQFF. CDR3 nucleotides: TGTGCCAGCAGCTTAGATCGTGGACAGGGTTACAATGAGCAGTTCTTC. The variable domain in full, completed from reference TRBV11-2 and TRBJ2-1, reads EAGVAQSPRYKIIEKRQSVAFWCNPISGHATLYWYQQILGQGPKLLIQFQNNGVVDDSQLPKDRFSAERLKGVDSTLKIQPAKLEDSAVYLCASSLDRGQGYNEQFFGPGTRLTVL.

This chain joins TRBV21-1 and TRBJ1-5. TRBV21-1 is classified as a pseudogene. The CDR3 totals 18 residues. In nucleotides, the CDR3 is TGTGCCAGCAGCAAAGAACCACCCCGACGGGGAATAAATCAGCCCCAGCATTTT. It codes for CASSKEPPRRGINQPQHF.

In this sample, this clonotype turned up once. The CDR3 here is CASSVGGEGSEKLFF. CDR3 DNA: TGTGCCAGCAGTGTCGGCGGGGAGGGGAGCGAAAAACTGTTTTTT. The genes are TRBV2 and TRBJ1-4; a possible D gene is TRBD1 (5 bases). Germline CDR1 and CDR2: SNHLY and FYNNEI. V lost 4 bases and J 8 bases, leaving 17 bases between the germline ends. The CDR3 is made up of 15 amino acids.

The gene calls are TRBV14 and TRBJ2-7; TRBD2 matches 9 bases. With the DNA end fitting TRBJ2-5 better, the J assignment may be wrong. This CDR3 contains 15 residues. CDR1 is SGHDN and CDR2 is FVKESK in the germline V gene. As DNA, the CDR3 is TGTGCCAGCAGCCAAATGAGCGGGGGGTCAGAGACCCAGTACTTC. Its translation: CASSQMSGGSETQYF.

The CDR3 DNA reads TGCGCCAGCAGCCAGGCGGGTGCTTCCACTGAAGCTTTCTTT. This translates into CASSQAGASTEAFF. This rearrangement joins TRBV4-1 to TRBJ1-1; D uncertain. Per germline, CDR1 MGHRA and CDR2 YSYEKL. Trimming took 3 bases from V and 4 from J, leaving 12 bases between them. CDR3 length equals 14 residues.

This clonotype was counted once. CDR3 bases: TGCGCCAGCAGCCTCCACAGGGCCGGGGAGCAGTACTTC. Its translation is CASSLHRAGEQYF. V and J are TRBV4-1 and TRBJ2-7; perhaps TRBD1 as D (6 bases). This CDR3 comprises 13 residues. Trimming stripped 4 bases from V and 7 bases from J, with 14 bases between. Germline-derived CDR1 and CDR2 are MGHRA and YSYEKL.